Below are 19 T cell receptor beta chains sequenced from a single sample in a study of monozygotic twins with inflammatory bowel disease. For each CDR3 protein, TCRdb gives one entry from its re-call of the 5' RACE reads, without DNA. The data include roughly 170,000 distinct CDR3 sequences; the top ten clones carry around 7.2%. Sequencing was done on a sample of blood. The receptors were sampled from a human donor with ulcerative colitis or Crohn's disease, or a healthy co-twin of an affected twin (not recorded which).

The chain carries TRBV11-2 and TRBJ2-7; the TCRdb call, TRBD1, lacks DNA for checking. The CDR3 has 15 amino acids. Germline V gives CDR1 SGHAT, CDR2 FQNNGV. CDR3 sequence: CASSLEVGASYEQYF.

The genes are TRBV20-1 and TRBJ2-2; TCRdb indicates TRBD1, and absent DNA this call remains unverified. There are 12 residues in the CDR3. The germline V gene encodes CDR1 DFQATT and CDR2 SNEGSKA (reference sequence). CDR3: CSAPRDTGELFF.

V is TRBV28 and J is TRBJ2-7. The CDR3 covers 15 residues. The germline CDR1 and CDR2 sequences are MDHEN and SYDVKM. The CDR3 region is CASYRSGNLEREQYF.

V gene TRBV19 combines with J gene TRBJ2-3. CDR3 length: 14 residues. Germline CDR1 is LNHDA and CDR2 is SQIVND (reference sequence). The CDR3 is CASSIEVQRDTQYF.

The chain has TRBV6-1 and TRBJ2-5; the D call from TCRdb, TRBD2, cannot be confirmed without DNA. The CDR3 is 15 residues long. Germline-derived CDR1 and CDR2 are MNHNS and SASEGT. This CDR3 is CASRAGLADQETQYF.

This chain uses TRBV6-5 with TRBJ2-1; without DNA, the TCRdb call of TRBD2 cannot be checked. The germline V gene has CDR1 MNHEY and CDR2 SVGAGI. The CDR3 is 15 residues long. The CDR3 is CASSLTSGEYNEQFF.

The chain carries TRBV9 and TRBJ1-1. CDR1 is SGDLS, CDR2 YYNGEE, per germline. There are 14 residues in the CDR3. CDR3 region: CASSVDGVFTEAFF.

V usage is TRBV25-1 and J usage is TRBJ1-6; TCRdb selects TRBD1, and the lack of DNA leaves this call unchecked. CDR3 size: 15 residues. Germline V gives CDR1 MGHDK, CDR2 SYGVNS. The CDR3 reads CASSPPGQGNSPLHF. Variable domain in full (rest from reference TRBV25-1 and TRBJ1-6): EADIYQTPRYLVIGTGKKITLECSQTMGHDKMYWYQQDPGMELHLIHYSYGVNSTEKGDLSSESTVSRIRTEHFPLTLESARPSHTSQYLCASSPPGQGNSPLHFGNGTRLTVT.

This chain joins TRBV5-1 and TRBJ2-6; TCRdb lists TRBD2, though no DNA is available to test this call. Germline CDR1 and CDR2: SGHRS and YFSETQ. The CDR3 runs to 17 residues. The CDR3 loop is CASSYGTFGSGANVLTF. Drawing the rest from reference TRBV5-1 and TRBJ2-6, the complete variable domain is KAGVTQTPRYLIKTRGQQVTLSCSPISGHRSVSWYQQTPGQGLQFLFEYFSETQRNKGNFPGRFSGRQFSNSRSEMNVSTLELGDSALYLCASSYGTFGSGANVLTFGAGSRLTVL.

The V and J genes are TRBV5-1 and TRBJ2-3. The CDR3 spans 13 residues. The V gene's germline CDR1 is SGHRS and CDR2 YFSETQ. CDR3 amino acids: CASSLWGTDTQYF.

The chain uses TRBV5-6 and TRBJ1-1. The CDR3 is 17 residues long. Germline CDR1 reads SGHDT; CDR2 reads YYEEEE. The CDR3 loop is CASSLAPGGRYGTEAFF.

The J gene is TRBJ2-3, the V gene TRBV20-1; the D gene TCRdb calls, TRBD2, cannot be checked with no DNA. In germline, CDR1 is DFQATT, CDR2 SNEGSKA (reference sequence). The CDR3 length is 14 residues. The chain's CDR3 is CSAPLGFGTDTQYF.

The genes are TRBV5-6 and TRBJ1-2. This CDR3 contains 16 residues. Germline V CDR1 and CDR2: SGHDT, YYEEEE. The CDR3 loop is CASSLAARLTSYGYTF.

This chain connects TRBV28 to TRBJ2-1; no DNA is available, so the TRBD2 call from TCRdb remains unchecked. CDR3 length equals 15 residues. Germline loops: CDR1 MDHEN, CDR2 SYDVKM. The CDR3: CASRPSGGNSNEQFF. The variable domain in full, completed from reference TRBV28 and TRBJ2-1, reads DVKVTQSSRYLVKRTGEKVFLECVQDMDHENMFWYRQDPGLGLRLIYFSYDVKMKEKGDIPEGYSVSREKKERFSLILESASTNQTSMYLCASRPSGGNSNEQFFGPGTRLTVL.

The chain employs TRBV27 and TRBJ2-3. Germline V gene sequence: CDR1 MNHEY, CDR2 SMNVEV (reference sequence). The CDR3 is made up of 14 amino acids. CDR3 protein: CASSPRPSTDTQYF.

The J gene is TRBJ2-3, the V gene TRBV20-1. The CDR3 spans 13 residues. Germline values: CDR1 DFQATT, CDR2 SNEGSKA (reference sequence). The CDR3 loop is CSAIAGAKDTQYF.

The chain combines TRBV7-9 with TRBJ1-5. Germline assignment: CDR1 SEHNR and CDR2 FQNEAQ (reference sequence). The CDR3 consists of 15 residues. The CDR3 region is CASSHSGEPNQPQHF.

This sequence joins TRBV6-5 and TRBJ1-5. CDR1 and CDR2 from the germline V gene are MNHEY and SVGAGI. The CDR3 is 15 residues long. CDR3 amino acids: CASSYSPWSNQPQHF.

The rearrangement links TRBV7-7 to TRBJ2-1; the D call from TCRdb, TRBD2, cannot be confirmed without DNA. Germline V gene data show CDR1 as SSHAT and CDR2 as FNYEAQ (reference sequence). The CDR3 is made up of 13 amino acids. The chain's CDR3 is CAIGGGPYNEQFF.